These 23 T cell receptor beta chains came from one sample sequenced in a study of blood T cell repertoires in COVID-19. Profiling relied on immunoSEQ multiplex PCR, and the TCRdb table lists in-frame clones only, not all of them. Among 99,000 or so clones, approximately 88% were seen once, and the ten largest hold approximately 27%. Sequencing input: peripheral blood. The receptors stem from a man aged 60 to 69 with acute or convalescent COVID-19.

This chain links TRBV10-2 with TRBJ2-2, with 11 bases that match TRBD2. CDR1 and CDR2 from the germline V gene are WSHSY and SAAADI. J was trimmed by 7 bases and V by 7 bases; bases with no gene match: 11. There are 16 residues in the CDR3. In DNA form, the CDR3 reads TGCGCCAGCATCGGGATGACTAGCGGGAAAGGCGGGGAGCTGTTTTTT. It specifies CASIGMTSGKGGELFF.

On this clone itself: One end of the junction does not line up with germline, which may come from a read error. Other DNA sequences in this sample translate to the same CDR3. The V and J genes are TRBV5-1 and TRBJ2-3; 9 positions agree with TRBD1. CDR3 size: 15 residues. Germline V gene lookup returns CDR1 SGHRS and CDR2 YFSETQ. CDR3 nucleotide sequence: TGCGCCAGCAGTTTGGTAGGACAGGGGACAGATACGCAGTATTTT. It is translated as CASSLVGQGTDTQYF.

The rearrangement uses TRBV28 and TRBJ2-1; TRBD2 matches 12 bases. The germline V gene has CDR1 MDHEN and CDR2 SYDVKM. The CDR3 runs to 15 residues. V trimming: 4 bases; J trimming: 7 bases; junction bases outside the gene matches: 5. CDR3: CASSSLAGGRNEQFF. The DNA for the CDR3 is TGTGCCAGCAGTTCCCTAGCGGGAGGGAGGAATGAGCAGTTCTTC. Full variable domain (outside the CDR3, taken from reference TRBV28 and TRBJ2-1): DVKVTQSSRYLVKRTGEKVFLECVQDMDHENMFWYRQDPGLGLRLIYFSYDVKMKEKGDIPEGYSVSREKKERFSLILESASTNQTSMYLCASSSLAGGRNEQFFGPGTRLTVL.

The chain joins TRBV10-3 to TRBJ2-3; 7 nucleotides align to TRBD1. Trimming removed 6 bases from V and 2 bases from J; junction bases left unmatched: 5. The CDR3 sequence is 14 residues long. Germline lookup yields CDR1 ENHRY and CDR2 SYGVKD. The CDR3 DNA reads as TGTGCCATCAGGGAGACAGGGTCCACAGATACGCAGTATTTT. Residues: CAIRETGSTDTQYF.

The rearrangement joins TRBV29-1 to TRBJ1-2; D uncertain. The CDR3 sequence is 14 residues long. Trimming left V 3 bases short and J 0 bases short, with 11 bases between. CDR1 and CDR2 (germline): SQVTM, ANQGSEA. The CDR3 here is CSVDSGGTNYGYTF. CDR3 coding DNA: TGCAGCGTTGATTCGGGAGGAACTAACTATGGCTACACCTTC.

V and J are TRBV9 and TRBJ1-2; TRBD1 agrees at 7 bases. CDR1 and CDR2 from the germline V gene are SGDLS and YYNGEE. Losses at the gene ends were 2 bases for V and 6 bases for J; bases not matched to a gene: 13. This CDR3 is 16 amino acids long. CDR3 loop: CASSVEPVFGTDGYTF. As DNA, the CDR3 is TGTGCCAGCAGCGTGGAACCAGTCTTTGGGACAGATGGCTACACCTTC. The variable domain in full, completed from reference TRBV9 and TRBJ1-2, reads DSGVTQTPKHLITATGQRVTLRCSPRSGDLSVYWYQQSLDQGLQFLIQYYNGEERAKGNILERFSAQQFPDLHSELNLSSLELGDSALYFCASSVEPVFGTDGYTFGSGTRLTVV.

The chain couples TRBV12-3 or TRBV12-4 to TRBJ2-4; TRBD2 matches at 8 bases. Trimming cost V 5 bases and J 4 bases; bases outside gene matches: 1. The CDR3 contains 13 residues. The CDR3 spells CASSPSGKNIQYF. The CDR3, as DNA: TGTGCCAGCAGTCCTAGCGGGAAAAACATTCAGTACTTC.

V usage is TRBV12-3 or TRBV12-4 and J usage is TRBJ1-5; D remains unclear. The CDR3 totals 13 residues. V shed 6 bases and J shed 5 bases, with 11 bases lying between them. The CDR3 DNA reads TGTGCCAGCAGCCCTCAGCTAGATCAGCCCCAGCATTTT. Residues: CASSPQLDQPQHF.

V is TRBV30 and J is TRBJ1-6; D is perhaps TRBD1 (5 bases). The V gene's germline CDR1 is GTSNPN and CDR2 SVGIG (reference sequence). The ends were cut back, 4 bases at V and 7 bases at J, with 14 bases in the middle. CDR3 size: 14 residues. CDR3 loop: CAWTPSGRNSPLHF. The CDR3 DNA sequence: TGTGCCTGGACCCCCTCAGGGCGGAATTCACCCCTCCACTTT.

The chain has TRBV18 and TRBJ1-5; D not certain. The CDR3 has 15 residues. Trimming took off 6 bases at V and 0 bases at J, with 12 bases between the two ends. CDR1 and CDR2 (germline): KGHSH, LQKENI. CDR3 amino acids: CASSPQQYSNQPQHF. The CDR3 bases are TGTGCCAGCTCCCCCCAACAATATAGCAATCAGCCCCAGCATTTT. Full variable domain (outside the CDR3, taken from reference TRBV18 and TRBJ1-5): NAGVMQNPRHLVRRRGQEARLRCSPMKGHSHVYWYRQLPEEGLKFMVYLQKENIIDESGMPKERFSAEFPKEGPSILRIQQVVRGDSAAYFCASSPQQYSNQPQHFGDGTRLSIL.

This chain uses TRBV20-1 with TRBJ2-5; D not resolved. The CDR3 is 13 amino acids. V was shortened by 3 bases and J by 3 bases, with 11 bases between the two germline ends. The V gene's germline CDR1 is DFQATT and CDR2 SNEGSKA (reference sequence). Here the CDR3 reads CSASRSEEETQYF. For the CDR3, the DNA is TGCAGTGCTAGTAGGTCCGAGGAAGAGACCCAGTACTTC.

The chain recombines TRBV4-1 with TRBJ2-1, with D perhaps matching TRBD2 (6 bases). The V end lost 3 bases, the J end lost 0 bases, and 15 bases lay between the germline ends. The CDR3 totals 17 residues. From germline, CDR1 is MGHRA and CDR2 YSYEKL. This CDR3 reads CASSQDLLASSYNEQFF. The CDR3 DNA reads TGCGCCAGCAGCCAGGACTTACTAGCCAGCTCCTACAATGAGCAGTTCTTC.

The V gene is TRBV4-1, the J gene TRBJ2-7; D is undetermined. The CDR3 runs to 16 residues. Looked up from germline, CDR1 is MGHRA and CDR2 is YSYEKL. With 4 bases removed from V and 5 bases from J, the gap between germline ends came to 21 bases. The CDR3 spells CASSRVVYSRIDEQYF. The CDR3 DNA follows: TGCGCCAGCAGCCGGGTCGTCTATAGCCGCATCGACGAGCAGTACTTC.

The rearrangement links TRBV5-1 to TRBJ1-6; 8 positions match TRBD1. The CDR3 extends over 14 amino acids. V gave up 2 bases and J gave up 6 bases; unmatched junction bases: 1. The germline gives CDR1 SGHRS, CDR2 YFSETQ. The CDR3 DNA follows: TGCGCCAGCAGCTTTGACAGGGGTAATTCACCCCTCCACTTT. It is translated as CASSFDRGNSPLHF.

CDR3 in amino acids: CASTKGGRSTGELFF. CDR3 DNA sequence: TGTGCCAGCACCAAGGGCGGGAGGAGCACCGGGGAGCTGTTTTTT. This chain joins TRBV6-5 and TRBJ2-2; TRBD2 agrees at 8 bases. Germline CDR1 reads MNHEY; CDR2 reads SVGAGI. J lost 4 bases, V lost 7 bases, and 8 bases had no gene match. The CDR3 spans 15 residues.

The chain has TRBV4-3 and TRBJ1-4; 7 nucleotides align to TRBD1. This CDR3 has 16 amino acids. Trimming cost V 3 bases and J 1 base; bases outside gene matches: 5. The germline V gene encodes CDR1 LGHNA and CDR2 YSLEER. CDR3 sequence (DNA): TGCGCCAGCAGCCATACCCGACAGGGAACTAATGAAAAACTGTTTTTT. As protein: CASSHTRQGTNEKLFF.

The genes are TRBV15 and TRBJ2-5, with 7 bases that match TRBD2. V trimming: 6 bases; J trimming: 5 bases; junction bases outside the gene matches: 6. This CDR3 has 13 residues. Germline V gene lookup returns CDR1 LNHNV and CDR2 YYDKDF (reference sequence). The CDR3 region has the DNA TGTGCCACCAGGTGGGGGGGTACGGAGACCCAGTACTTC. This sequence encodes CATRWGGTETQYF.

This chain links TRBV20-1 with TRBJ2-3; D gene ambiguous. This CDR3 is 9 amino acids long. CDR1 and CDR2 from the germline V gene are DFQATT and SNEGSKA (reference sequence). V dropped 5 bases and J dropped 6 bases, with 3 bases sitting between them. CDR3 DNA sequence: TGCAGTGCTGCGGATACGCAGTATTTT. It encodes CSAADTQYF.

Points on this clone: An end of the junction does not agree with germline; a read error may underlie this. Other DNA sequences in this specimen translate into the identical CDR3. CDR3 bases: TGTGCCAGCAGTGGCGACAGGTTGAGCTCCTACGAACAGTACTTC. Translation: CASSGDRLSSYEQYF. J is TRBJ2-7 and V is TRBV2; D may be TRBD1 (6 bases). The CDR3 covers 15 residues. Germline CDR1 reads SNHLY; CDR2 reads FYNNEI.

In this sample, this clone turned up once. CDR3 in DNA: TGTGCCAGCAGCTCTTACAGGGGGGCTTTAGATGAGCAGTTCTTC. Protein product: CASSSYRGALDEQFF. J is TRBJ2-1 and V is TRBV5-6; 8 nucleotides agree with TRBD1. Germline V gene sequence: CDR1 SGHDT, CDR2 YYEEEE. CDR3 length: 15 residues. Trimming removed 3 bases from V and 8 bases from J; junction bases left unmatched: 10.

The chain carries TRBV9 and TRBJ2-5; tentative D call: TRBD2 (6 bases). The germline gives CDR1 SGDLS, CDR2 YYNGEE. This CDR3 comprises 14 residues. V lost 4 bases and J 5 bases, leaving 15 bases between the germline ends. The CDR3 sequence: CASSPMGGVETQYF. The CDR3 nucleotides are TGTGCCAGCAGCCCAATGGGAGGAGTCGAGACCCAGTACTTC.

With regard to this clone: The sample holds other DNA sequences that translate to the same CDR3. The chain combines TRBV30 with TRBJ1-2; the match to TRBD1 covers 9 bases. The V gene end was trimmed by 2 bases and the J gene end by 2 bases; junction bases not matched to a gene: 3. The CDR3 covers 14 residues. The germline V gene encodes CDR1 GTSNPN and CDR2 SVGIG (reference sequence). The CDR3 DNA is TGTGCCTGGAGTCCGGACAGGGGAAACTATGGCTACACCTTC. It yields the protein CAWSPDRGNYGYTF.

The CDR3 here is CAISESPLAGGIDTQYF. In DNA form, the CDR3 reads TGTGCCATCAGTGAGTCCCCTCTAGCGGGAGGGATAGATACGCAGTATTTT. V usage is TRBV10-3 and J usage is TRBJ2-3; 12 nucleotides line up with TRBD2. Germline V gene sequence: CDR1 ENHRY, CDR2 SYGVKD. The V gene end was trimmed by 0 bases and the J gene end by 5 bases; junction bases not matched to a gene: 6. CDR3 length: 17 amino acids.